The 31 T cell receptor beta chains reported below all come from one sample, sequenced in a study of Ad26.COV2.S vaccination and SARS-CoV-2 variants. This sample's treatment: approximately 18 received Ad26.COV2.S at low or high dose, single or two shots; 5 received placebo; per-sample allocation not given. Samples analyzed were those drawn on day 63 after the first vaccine or placebo injection. Clones were read by immunoSEQ multiplex PCR, and TCRdb kept only the in-frame ones, dropping some. The table has over 300,000 clones, roughly four fifths seen once. The sequences come from peripheral blood, collected in a trial of Ad26.COV2.S vaccine versus placebo. The receptors here all came from a person between 18 and 65 years old who received the Ad26.COV2.S COVID-19 vaccine or a placebo.

This sequence joins TRBV19 and TRBJ2-7; 10 bases agree with TRBD2. V lost 6 bases and J lost 5; bases outside the gene matches: 13. CDR1 is LNHDA, CDR2 SQIVND, per germline (reference sequence). This CDR3 is 16 amino acids long. CDR3 nucleotides: TGTGCCAGTAGCCGCTTGGCGTCTAGCGGGAGCCACGAGCAGTACTTC. Translation: CASSRLASSGSHEQYF.

The count of this clone is one. The chain employs TRBV27 and TRBJ2-2; 8 bases are shared with TRBD1. Germline V gene data show CDR1 as MNHEY and CDR2 as SMNVEV (reference sequence). CDR3 size: 16 residues. V trimming: 5 bases; J trimming: 4 bases; junction bases outside the gene matches: 9. The CDR3 loop is CASSPIDRGGTGELFF. CDR3 nucleotide sequence: TGTGCCAGCAGTCCAATCGACAGGGGCGGCACCGGGGAGCTGTTTTTT.

V and J are TRBV27 and TRBJ1-5; perhaps TRBD1 as D (5 bases). The CDR3 consists of 14 residues. The germline gives CDR1 MNHEY, CDR2 SMNVEV (reference sequence). V lost 1 base and J lost 5, with 9 bases in between. CDR3 amino acids: CASSLYLGDQPQHF. CDR3 coding DNA: TGTGCCAGCAGTTTATATTTGGGGGATCAGCCCCAGCATTTT.

The chain has TRBV7-3 and TRBJ2-5, with unresolved D. V was trimmed by 5 bases and J by 1 base, leaving 8 bases between them. The CDR3 runs 13 residues. Germline CDR1 is SGHTA and CDR2 is FQGTGA. CDR3 sequence (DNA): TGTGCCAGCAGCCGTTCCTTCCAAGAGACCCAGTACTTC. As protein: CASSRSFQETQYF. Full variable domain (remainder filled in from reference TRBV7-3 and TRBJ2-5): GAGVSQTPSNKVTEKGKYVELRCDPISGHTALYWYRQSLGQGPEFLIYFQGTGAADDSGLPNDRFFAVRPEGSVSTLKIQRTERGDSAVYLCASSRSFQETQYFGPGTRLLVL.

The chain recombines TRBV7-9 with TRBJ2-7; 9 bases line up with TRBD2. The CDR3 consists of 16 residues. Germline V gives CDR1 SEHNR, CDR2 FQNEAQ (reference sequence). The V segment lost 5 bases and the J segment 5 bases; nucleotides outside the gene matches: 13. The DNA of the CDR3 is TGTGCCAGCAGCCCCAGGGGACTAGCTAAGTCCCACGAGCAGTACTTC. Protein: CASSPRGLAKSHEQYF.

The J gene is TRBJ2-1, the V gene TRBV24-1; 10 nucleotides align to TRBD1. Germline V lookup: CDR1 KGHDR, CDR2 SFDVKD. The V gene end was trimmed by 5 bases and the J gene end by 2 bases; junction bases not matched to a gene: 11. This CDR3 is built from 18 residues. The CDR3 sequence is CATSAPSGTGDTYNEQFF. The CDR3 DNA is TGTGCCACCAGTGCACCCTCCGGGACAGGGGACACCTACAATGAGCAGTTCTTC.

The chain couples TRBV5-1 to TRBJ1-5; D gene unclear. The V and J ends lost 0 bases and 1 base respectively, with 2 bases between them. Per the germline V gene, CDR1 is SGHRS and CDR2 is YFSETQ. The CDR3 covers 13 residues. The CDR3 loop reads CASSLDSNQPQHF. The DNA for the CDR3 is TGCGCCAGCAGCTTGGACAGCAATCAGCCCCAGCATTTT.

The genes are TRBV10-3 and TRBJ1-1; D remains unclear. Germline CDR1 ENHRY, CDR2 SYGVKD. This CDR3 is 15 amino acids long. V lost 10 bases and J lost 0, with 18 bases in between. CDR3 sequence reads: CATDLGTALNTEAFF. Written as DNA, the CDR3 is TGTGCCACTGACCTTGGAACAGCATTGAACACTGAAGCTTTCTTT.

V gene TRBV20-1 combines with J gene TRBJ1-2; D is uncertain. Trimming cost V 3 bases and J 8 bases, with 10 bases left between them. This CDR3 has 11 amino acids. In germline, CDR1 is DFQATT, CDR2 SNEGSKA (reference sequence). CDR3 DNA: TGCAGTGCTAGTAGGGCTATGGGCTACACCTTC. It translates to CSASRAMGYTF.

The chain carries TRBV13 and TRBJ1-2; 8 bases fit TRBD1. Germline lookup yields CDR1 PRHDT and CDR2 FYEKMQ (reference sequence). The V gene end was trimmed by 4 bases and the J gene end by 6 bases; junction bases not matched to a gene: 7. There are 14 residues in the CDR3. The CDR3 nucleotides are TGTGCCAGCAGCTCTGCGGGACAGGAACATGGCTACACCTTC. Its protein is CASSSAGQEHGYTF. Complete variable domain (other parts from reference TRBV13 and TRBJ1-2): AAGVIQSPRHLIKEKRETATLKCYPIPRHDTVYWYQQGPGQDPQFLISFYEKMQSDKGSIPDRFSAQQFSDYHSELNMSSLELGDSALYFCASSSAGQEHGYTFGSGTRLTVV.

The rearrangement joins TRBV15 to TRBJ1-2, with D possibly matching TRBD1 (5 bases). Germline CDR1 and CDR2: LNHNV and YYDKDF (reference sequence). Trimming took 1 base from V and 4 from J, leaving 13 bases between them. This CDR3 has 15 amino acids. Here the CDR3 DNA reads TGTGCCACCAGCAGAGGGGACTCGGACTTCTATGGCTACACCTTC. It encodes CATSRGDSDFYGYTF.

The V gene is TRBV5-6, the J gene TRBJ2-5, with D possibly TRBD2 on 5 matching bases. V gave up 0 bases and J gave up 0 bases, with 9 bases separating them. CDR1 SGHDT and CDR2 YYEEEE come from the germline V gene. The CDR3 is 15 residues long. CDR3: CASSLAGVYQETQYF. CDR3 nucleotides: TGTGCCAGCAGCTTGGCCGGGGTGTACCAAGAGACCCAGTACTTC. Full variable domain (outside the CDR3, taken from reference TRBV5-6 and TRBJ2-5): DAGVTQSPTHLIKTRGQQVTLRCSPKSGHDTVSWYQQALGQGPQFIFQYYEEEERQRGNFPDRFSGHQFPNYSSELNVNALLLGDSALYLCASSLAGVYQETQYFGPGTRLLVL.

CDR3 region: CASSQRTASSYEQYF. For the CDR3, the DNA is TGTGCCAGCAGCCAACGGACCGCCAGTTCCTACGAGCAGTACTTC. The V gene is TRBV7-9, the J gene TRBJ2-7, with D unresolved. The ends were cut back, 5 bases at V and 1 base at J, with 15 bases in the middle. Looked up from germline, CDR1 is SEHNR and CDR2 is FQNEAQ (reference sequence). The CDR3 is 15 amino acids.

V usage is TRBV7-9 and J usage is TRBJ2-3; TRBD2 matches 7 bases. The germline V gene has CDR1 SEHNR and CDR2 FQNEAQ (reference sequence). V dropped 0 bases and J dropped 4; count of bases not matched to a gene: 10. The CDR3 consists of 17 residues. CDR3 protein: CASSLAGWGAGADTQYF. For the CDR3, the DNA is TGTGCCAGCAGCTTAGCAGGCTGGGGCGCGGGGGCAGATACGCAGTATTTT. Full variable domain (remainder filled in from reference TRBV7-9 and TRBJ2-3): DTGVSQNPRHKITKRGQNVTFRCDPISEHNRLYWYRQTLGQGPEFLTYFQNEAQLEKSRLLSDRFSAERPKGSFSTLEIQRTEQGDSAMYLCASSLAGWGAGADTQYFGPGTRLTVL.

The chain links TRBV5-1 to TRBJ2-7, with D maybe TRBD2 (5 bases). CDR1 is SGHRS, CDR2 YFSETQ, per germline. The V end was cut by 5 bases, the J end by 3 bases, with 15 bases between. This CDR3 is built from 14 residues. CDR3 nucleotides: TGCGCCAGCAGTTGGGAGTTGTTGGGCTACGAGCAGTACTTC. The encoded protein is CASSWELLGYEQYF.

The rearrangement links TRBV9 to TRBJ1-2; D remains unclear. The CDR3 runs to 12 residues. V was trimmed by 0 bases and J by 8 bases, leaving 8 bases between them. Per germline, CDR1 SGDLS and CDR2 YYNGEE. Here the CDR3 DNA reads TGTGCCAGCAGCGTAGGGGGTTGGGGCTACACCTTC. It codes for CASSVGGWGYTF. The whole variable domain, filled in from reference TRBV9 and TRBJ1-2, reads DSGVTQTPKHLITATGQRVTLRCSPRSGDLSVYWYQQSLDQGLQFLIQYYNGEERAKGNILERFSAQQFPDLHSELNLSSLELGDSALYFCASSVGGWGYTFGSGTRLTVV.

V gene TRBV6-5 combines with J gene TRBJ2-7; 8 positions agree with TRBD1. Germline assignment: CDR1 MNHEY and CDR2 SVGAGI. The CDR3 runs to 14 residues. Trimming cost V 2 bases and J 1 base; bases outside gene matches: 1. CDR3: CASSYTGGSYEQYF. The CDR3, as DNA: TGTGCCAGCAGTTACACAGGGGGGTCCTACGAGCAGTACTTC.

The rearrangement uses TRBV19 and TRBJ1-1; TRBD1 matches 7 bases. The CDR3 sequence is 16 residues long. CDR1 LNHDA and CDR2 SQIVND come from the germline V gene (reference sequence). The V gene end was trimmed by 4 bases and the J gene end by 5 bases; junction bases not matched to a gene: 13. In DNA form, the CDR3 reads TGTGCCAGTAGTAGCTCCGGGACAGCCTTTCGAACTGAAGCTTTCTTT. Translating gives CASSSSGTAFRTEAFF.

The rearrangement joins TRBV9 to TRBJ1-2; 10 bases match TRBD1. The V and J ends lost 1 base and 7 bases, in that order; junction bases with no gene match: 16. The CDR3 covers 18 residues. The germline V gene has CDR1 SGDLS and CDR2 YYNGEE. The CDR3 spells CASSVTSGTGVPVSGYTF. The CDR3 nucleotides read TGTGCCAGCAGCGTAACCTCCGGGACAGGGGTTCCCGTGAGTGGCTACACCTTC.

There are a few counts of this clone. This chain uses TRBV7-9 with TRBJ1-3; D might be TRBD1 (6 bases). The CDR3 extends over 14 amino acids. V lost 8 bases and J lost 2, with 13 bases in between. The germline gives CDR1 SEHNR, CDR2 FQNEAQ (reference sequence). The CDR3 loop is CASGLGAAGNTIYF. CDR3 nucleotides: TGTGCCAGCGGGCTGGGGGCGGCTGGAAACACCATATATTTT.

Only a few counts were recorded for this clone. The CDR3 reads CSVVMEAYEQYF. In DNA form, the CDR3 reads TGCAGCGTTGTCATGGAGGCGTACGAGCAGTACTTC. The chain employs TRBV29-1 and TRBJ2-7; maybe TRBD2 (5 bases). The CDR3 has 12 residues. CDR1 is SQVTM, CDR2 ANQGSEA, per germline. The V end was cut by 4 bases, the J end by 4 bases, with 11 bases between.

In its sample, this clone was seen once. J is TRBJ1-2 and V is TRBV3-1 (or the pseudogene TRBV3-2); weak D call: TRBD1 (6 bases). Trimming removed 3 bases at V and 2 bases at J, with 16 bases between. The CDR3 contains 16 residues. Germline V gives CDR1 LGHDT, CDR2 YNNKEL (reference sequence). In nucleotides, the CDR3 is TGTGCCAGCAGCCAGTACCCGGGACACCAAAACTATGGCTACACCTTC. It specifies CASSQYPGHQNYGYTF.

A remark on this clone: In the same sample, other DNA sequences code for this CDR3. This chain links TRBV12-3 or TRBV12-4 with TRBJ1-5; no clear D gene. The V end lost 7 bases, the J end lost 7 bases, and 11 bases lay between the germline ends. The CDR3 extends over 12 amino acids. The CDR3 is CASTLGGQPQHF. The DNA of the CDR3 is TGTGCCAGCACCTTAGGTGGACAGCCCCAGCATTTT.

This chain joins TRBV27 and TRBJ2-1; TRBD2 might be the D (6 bases). V was trimmed by 6 bases and J by 8 bases, leaving 20 bases between them. The germline V gene encodes CDR1 MNHEY and CDR2 SMNVEV (reference sequence). The CDR3 spans 15 residues. The CDR3 sequence: CASRSQGLHGDEQFF. DNA for the CDR3: TGTGCCAGCAGATCCCAGGGACTCCACGGGGATGAGCAGTTCTTC.

Turning to this clone: Other DNA sequences in this specimen translate into the identical CDR3. V is TRBV5-1 and J is TRBJ1-2; 7 nucleotides agree with TRBD1. This CDR3 contains 13 residues. V was pared by 2 bases and J by 4 bases, with 2 bases of the junction left unmatched. The germline V gene has CDR1 SGHRS and CDR2 YFSETQ. This chain's CDR3 is CASSLKGAYGYTF. The DNA for the CDR3 is TGCGCCAGCAGCTTAAAGGGGGCCTATGGCTACACCTTC.

The rearrangement links TRBV2 to TRBJ1-5; no clear D. Between the trimmed V and J ends, which lost 8 bases and 5 bases, there was a span of 13 bases. The germline gives CDR1 SNHLY, CDR2 FYNNEI. The CDR3 sequence is 13 residues long. This CDR3 reads CASAVGEDQPQHF. Written as DNA, the CDR3 is TGTGCCAGCGCCGTTGGGGAGGATCAGCCCCAGCATTTT.

The chain has TRBV28 and TRBJ2-5, with D unresolved. Deletions cut 4 bases from V and 5 bases from J, with 20 bases between. Germline values: CDR1 MDHEN, CDR2 SYDVKM. CDR3 length equals 16 residues. CDR3 coding DNA: TGTGCCAGCAGTTCCTTCTTCCGGACGGTGGGGGAGACCCAGTACTTC. It specifies CASSSFFRTVGETQYF.

This sequence joins TRBV18 and TRBJ2-5; 10 bases are a match to TRBD1. The CDR3 sequence is 14 residues long. With 6 bases clipped from V and 4 bases from J, the junction kept 5 bases outside the gene matches. Germline-derived CDR1 and CDR2 are KGHSH and LQKENI. The CDR3 here is CASSGGTGVETQYF. For the CDR3, the DNA is TGTGCCAGCTCCGGCGGGACAGGGGTAGAGACCCAGTACTTC.

The CDR3 DNA reads TGTGCCAGCAGCTTAGTAACAGGCAATGGCTACACCTTC. This translates into CASSLVTGNGYTF. The chain joins TRBV11-1 to TRBJ1-2, with D maybe TRBD1 (5 bases). From germline, CDR1 is SGHAT and CDR2 FQDESV (reference sequence). Trimming took off 1 base at V and 6 bases at J, with 9 bases between the two ends. CDR3 length: 13 residues.

The chain links TRBV28 to TRBJ1-4; TRBD1 is a possible D gene (5 bases). The V gene's germline CDR1 is MDHEN and CDR2 SYDVKM. The CDR3 spans 15 residues. The V end was cut by 6 bases, the J end by 5 bases, with 16 bases between. CDR3 loop: CASSRDGGRNEKLFF. The DNA of the CDR3 is TGTGCCAGCAGCCGGGACGGCGGAAGAAATGAAAAACTGTTTTTT.

The V and J genes are TRBV5-4 and TRBJ2-1, with D perhaps TRBD2 (7 bases). The length of the CDR3 is 14 residues. Trimming took 7 bases from V and 1 from J, leaving 12 bases between them. CDR1 SGHNT and CDR2 YYREEE come from the germline V gene (reference sequence). CDR3 loop: CASFGGPSYNEQFF. In DNA form, the CDR3 reads TGTGCCAGCTTCGGGGGGCCATCCTACAATGAGCAGTTCTTC.